The sample holds a few counts of the clone carrying this T cell receptor (beta chain). This entry comes from a study of blood T cells in healthy people across ages. The V gene end was trimmed by 4 bases and the J gene end by 4 bases; junction bases not matched to a gene: 4. This CDR3 comprises 15 residues. Germline values: CDR1 SGHTA, CDR2 FQGTGA. A second about 7 to 12 cycle PCR used barcoded and J-beta primers. Each TCR beta cDNA got a 12-nucleotide random molecular identifier. From the 5' RACE reads, TCRdb called clonotypes with MiXCR, one entry per CDR3 protein. This repertoire shows fewer than 950,000 distinct CDR3 sequences, 35% to 40% found once; its top ten account for 10% to 15%.

This sequence originates from a man between 18 and 35 years old in good health. Specimen: blood. The chain uses TRBV7-3 and TRBJ2-3, with TRBD1 matching 11 bases. The CDR3 loop reads CASSSWTGGPDTQYF. The CDR3, as DNA: TGTGCCAGCAGCTCCTGGACAGGGGGCCCAGATACGCAGTATTTT.